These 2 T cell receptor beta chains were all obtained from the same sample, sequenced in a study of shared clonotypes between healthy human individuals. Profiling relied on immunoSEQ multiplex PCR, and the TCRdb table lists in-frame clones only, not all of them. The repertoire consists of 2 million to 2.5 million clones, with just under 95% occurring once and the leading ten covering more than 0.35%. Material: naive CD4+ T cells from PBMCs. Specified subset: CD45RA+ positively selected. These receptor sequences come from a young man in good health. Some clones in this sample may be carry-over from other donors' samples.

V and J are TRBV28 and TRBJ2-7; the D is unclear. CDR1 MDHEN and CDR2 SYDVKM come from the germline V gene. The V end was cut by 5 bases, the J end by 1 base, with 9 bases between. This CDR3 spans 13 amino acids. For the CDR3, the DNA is TGTGCCAGCAGTCGCCCCCTATCCTACGAGCAGTACTTC. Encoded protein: CASSRPLSYEQYF.

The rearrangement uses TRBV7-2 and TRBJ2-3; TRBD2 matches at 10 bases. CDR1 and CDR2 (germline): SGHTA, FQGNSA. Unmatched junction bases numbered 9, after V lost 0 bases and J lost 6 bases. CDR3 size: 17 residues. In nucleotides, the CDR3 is TGTGCCAGCAGCTTAGCGCGGGTTAGCGGGAGGCCGGATACGCAGTATTTT. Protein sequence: CASSLARVSGRPDTQYF. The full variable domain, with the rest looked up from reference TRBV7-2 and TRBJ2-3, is GAGVSQSPSNKVTEKGKDVELRCDPISGHTALYWYRQSLGQGLEFLIYFQGNSAPDKSGLPSDRFSAERTGGSVSTLTIQRTQQEDSAVYLCASSLARVSGRPDTQYFGPGTRLTVL.